This T cell receptor beta chain was profiled in a study of blood T cell repertoires in COVID-19. This clone has just one count. Per the original data handling: Cell counts per sample came from amplifying reference gene primers. Method: immunoSEQ multiplex PCR; TCRdb's copy keeps in-frame clones and lacks some. V and J calls and clone size are given by that table; D and trimming were obtained from the DNA. The repertoire includes 40,000 to 55,000 clones, approximately 85% of them detected once, and about a third sits in the top ten. Germline V CDR1 and CDR2: SGHAT, FQNNGV. The CDR3 covers 14 residues. Trimming took off 0 bases at V and 0 bases at J, with 6 bases between the two ends.

The rearrangement links TRBV11-2 to TRBJ2-7; D ambiguous. The material sequenced was peripheral blood. The TCR comes from a woman older than 75 with acute or convalescent COVID-19. The CDR3: CASSLDVASYEQYF. CDR3 in DNA: TGTGCCAGCAGCTTAGACGTAGCCTCCTACGAGCAGTACTTC.